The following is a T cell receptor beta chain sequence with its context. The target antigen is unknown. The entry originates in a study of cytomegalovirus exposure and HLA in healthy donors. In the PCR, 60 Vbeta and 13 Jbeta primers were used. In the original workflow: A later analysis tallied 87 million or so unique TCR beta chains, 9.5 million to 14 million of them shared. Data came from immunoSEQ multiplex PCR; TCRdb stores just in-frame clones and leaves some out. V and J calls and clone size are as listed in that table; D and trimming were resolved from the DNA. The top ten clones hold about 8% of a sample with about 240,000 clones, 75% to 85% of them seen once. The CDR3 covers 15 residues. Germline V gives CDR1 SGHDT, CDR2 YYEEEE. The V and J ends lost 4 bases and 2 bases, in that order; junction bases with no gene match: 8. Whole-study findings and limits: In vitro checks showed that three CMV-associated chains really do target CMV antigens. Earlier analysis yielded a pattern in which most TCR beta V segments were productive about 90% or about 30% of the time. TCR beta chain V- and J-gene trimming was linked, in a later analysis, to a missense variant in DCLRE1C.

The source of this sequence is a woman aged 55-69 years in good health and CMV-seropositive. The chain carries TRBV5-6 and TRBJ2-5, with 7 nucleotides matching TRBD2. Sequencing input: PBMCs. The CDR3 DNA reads TGTGCCAGCAGCGTACGACTAGCAGCTCAAGAGACCCAGTACTTC. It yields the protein CASSVRLAAQETQYF.